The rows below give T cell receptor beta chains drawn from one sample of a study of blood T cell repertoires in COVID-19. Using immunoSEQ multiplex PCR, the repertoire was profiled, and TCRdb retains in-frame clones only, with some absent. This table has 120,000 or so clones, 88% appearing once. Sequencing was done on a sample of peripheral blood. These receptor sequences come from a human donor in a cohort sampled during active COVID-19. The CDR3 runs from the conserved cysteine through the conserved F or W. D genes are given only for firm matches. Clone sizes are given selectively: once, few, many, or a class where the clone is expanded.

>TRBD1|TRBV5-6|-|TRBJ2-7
CASSFWDRGYEQYF
TGTGCCAGCAGCTTTTGGGACAGGGGGTACGAGCAGTACTTC
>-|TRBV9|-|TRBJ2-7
CASSVAQSGYEQYF
TGTGCCAGCAGCGTAGCCCAATCGGGTTACGAGCAGTACTTC
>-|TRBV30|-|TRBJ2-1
CAWSVSVDSRPYNEQFF
TGTGCCTGGAGCGTCTCCGTCGACTCGAGACCCTACAATGAGCAGTTCTTC
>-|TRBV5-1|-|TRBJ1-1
CASSPRVMNTEAFF
TGCGCCAGCAGCCCCCGGGTAATGAACACTGAAGCTTTCTTT
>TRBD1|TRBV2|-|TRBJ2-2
CASSPRTGWDTGELFF
TGTGCCAGCAGTCCCCGGACAGGGTGGGACACCGGGGAGCTGTTTTTT
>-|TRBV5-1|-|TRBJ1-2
CASRSGGAGYTF
TGCGCCAGCCGCTCGGGTGGGGCTGGCTACACCTTC
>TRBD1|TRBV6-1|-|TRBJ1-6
CASSEGGQGNSPLHF
TGTGCCAGCAGTGAAGGGGGACAGGGGAATTCACCCCTCCACTTT
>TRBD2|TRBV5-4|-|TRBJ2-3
CASSSGLAGGDTQYF
TGTGCCAGCAGCTCAGGACTAGCGGGGGGAGATACGCAGTATTTT
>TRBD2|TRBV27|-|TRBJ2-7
CASRDRGLAGGRKLSSYEQYF
TGTGCCAGCAGGGATCGGGGACTAGCGGGAGGTCGTAAACTTAGCTCCTACGAGCAGTACTTC
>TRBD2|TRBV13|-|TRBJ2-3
CASSYTSGTDTQYF
TGTGCCAGCAGCTACACTAGCGGCACAGATACGCAGTATTTT
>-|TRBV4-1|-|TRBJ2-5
CASSQERRGETQYF
TGCGCCAGCAGCCAAGAACGGAGGGGTGAGACCCAGTACTTC
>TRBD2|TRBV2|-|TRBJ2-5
CASMGLAGGPETQYF
TGTGCCAGCATGGGACTAGCGGGAGGGCCGGAGACCCAGTACTTC
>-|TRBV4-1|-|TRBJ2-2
CASSQGSGELFF
TGCGCCAGCAGCCAAGGTAGCGGGGAGCTGTTTTTT
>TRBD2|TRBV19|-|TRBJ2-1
CASSLGLAGTDNEQFF
TGTGCCAGTAGTTTGGGACTAGCGGGAACTGACAATGAGCAGTTCTTC
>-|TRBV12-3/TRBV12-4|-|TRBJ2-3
CASSFQGQDTQYF
TGTGCCAGCAGTTTCCAGGGACAAGATACGCAGTATTTT
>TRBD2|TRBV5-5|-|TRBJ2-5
CASSPRLAGGEQETQYF
TGTGCCAGCAGCCCCCGACTAGCGGGAGGGGAACAAGAGACCCAGTACTTC
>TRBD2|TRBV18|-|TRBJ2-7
CASSPRAGGDLTYEQYF
TGTGCCAGCTCCCCCAGAGCGGGGGGCGATCTGACCTACGAGCAGTACTTC
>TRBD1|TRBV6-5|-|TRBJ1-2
CASSYRTGSGGYTF
TGTGCCAGCAGTTATAGGACAGGGTCGGGCGGCTACACCTTC
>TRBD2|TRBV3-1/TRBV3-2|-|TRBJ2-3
CASTPGSGGGRGTDTQYF
TGTGCCAGCACCCCCGGTTCCGGGGGGGGGAGGGGCACAGATACGCAGTATTTT
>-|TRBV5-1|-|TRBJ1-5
CASSLSYNQPQHF
TGCGCCAGCAGCCTTTCTTACAATCAGCCCCAGCATTTT
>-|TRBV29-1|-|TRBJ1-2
CSVEDIPNYGYTF
TGCAGCGTTGAAGACATCCCTAACTATGGCTACACCTTC
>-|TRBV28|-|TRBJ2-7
CASQAGFWYEQYF
TGTGCCAGCCAAGCAGGGTTTTGGTACGAGCAGTACTTC
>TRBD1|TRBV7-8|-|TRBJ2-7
CASSHRDRTYEQYF
TGTGCCAGCAGCCACCGGGACAGAACCTACGAGCAGTACTTC
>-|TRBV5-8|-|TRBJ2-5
CASSLVGSGETQYF
TGTGCCAGCAGCTTGGTTGGGAGTGGGGAGACCCAGTACTTC
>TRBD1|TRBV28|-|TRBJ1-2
CASSRDRGLSRYGYTF
TGTGCCAGCAGCCGGGACAGGGGGCTTTCCCGCTATGGCTACACCTTC
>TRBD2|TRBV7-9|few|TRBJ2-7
CASSSLAGGPGYEQYF
TGTGCCAGCAGCTCTCTAGCGGGAGGGCCCGGGTACGAGCAGTACTTC